A single sample is the source of the 20 T cell receptor beta chains below, sequenced in a study of cytomegalovirus exposure and HLA in healthy donors. Both 60 Vbeta primers and 13 Jbeta primers went into the PCR. Using immunoSEQ multiplex PCR, the repertoire was profiled, and TCRdb retains in-frame clones only, with some absent. The sample has some 200,000 clones; less than 90% are singletons. The specimen sequenced was PBMCs. Every receptor here comes from a man aged 45-65 years in good health and CMV-seronegative.

This rearrangement joins TRBV28 to TRBJ1-2; D is unresolved. Trimming removed 6 bases from V and 4 bases from J, with 12 bases in between. Germline V gene sequence: CDR1 MDHEN, CDR2 SYDVKM. The CDR3 contains 13 residues. The DNA of the CDR3 is TGTGCCAGCAGCAAACATGATACCTATGGCTACACCTTC. The encoded protein is CASSKHDTYGYTF.

V and J are TRBV6-4 and TRBJ1-1, with D uncertain. In germline, CDR1 is MRHNA, CDR2 SNTAGT. V was pared by 0 bases and J by 1 base, with 6 bases between. The CDR3 is 14 amino acids. CDR3 region: CASSDSNKNTEAFF. The CDR3 DNA reads as TGTGCCAGCAGTGACTCGAACAAGAACACTGAAGCTTTCTTT.

The CDR3 nucleotides read TGTGCCAGTAGGGGGGCGGGACAGGGAAGTCTTGAGCAGTTCTTC. It is translated as CASRGAGQGSLEQFF. The chain employs TRBV19 and TRBJ2-1; 9 bases are a match to TRBD1. The ends lost 6 bases at V and 9 bases at J; junction bases unmatched: 12. CDR3 length equals 15 residues. Germline V CDR1 and CDR2: LNHDA, SQIVND (reference sequence).

V gene TRBV7-2 combines with J gene TRBJ2-1; 8 bases match TRBD2. Germline loops: CDR1 SGHTA, CDR2 FQGNSA. With 4 bases clipped from V and 5 bases from J, the junction kept 10 bases outside the gene matches. The length of the CDR3 is 16 residues. The CDR3 DNA sequence: TGTGCCAGCAGCTCATCCGGGACTAGTAACCACAATGAGCAGTTCTTC. It translates to CASSSSGTSNHNEQFF.

The CDR3 region is CASRREKFVSDEQFF. In nucleotides, the CDR3 is TGTGCCAGTCGGCGGGAGAAGTTTGTGTCCGATGAGCAGTTCTTC. The V call is TRBV2, the J call TRBJ2-1; 7 positions agree with TRBD2. V shed 9 bases and J 8 bases; nucleotides not matched to a gene: 16. Looked up from germline, CDR1 is SNHLY and CDR2 is FYNNEI. This CDR3 contains 15 residues.

This rearrangement joins TRBV7-3 to TRBJ2-7; 10 bases match TRBD1. The junction had 8 bases not matched to a gene; V was cut back by 5 bases and J by 4 bases. The CDR3 loop spans 15 amino acids. The germline V gene has CDR1 SGHTA and CDR2 FQGTGA. The CDR3 DNA reads TGTGCCAGCAGCCCCCAACCGGGACAGGGGTACGAGCAGTACTTC. Amino acids: CASSPQPGQGYEQYF.

This clone has only a few counts. This rearrangement joins TRBV10-3 to TRBJ1-1, with 7 bases matching TRBD1. Trimming at V came to 3 bases and at J to 1 base, leaving 2 bases not matched to a gene. The CDR3 sequence is 14 residues long. Germline V gives CDR1 ENHRY, CDR2 SYGVKD. The CDR3 nucleotides read TGTGCCATCAGTGAAAAGGGGGCGAACACTGAAGCTTTCTTT. Its protein product is CAISEKGANTEAFF.

CDR3 DNA sequence: TGTGCCAGCTCATCGGGACTAGCTCTTGAGTCCGAGCAGTACTTC. It is translated as CASSSGLALESEQYF. The genes are TRBV18 and TRBJ2-7, with 9 bases lining up with TRBD2. Trimming removed 5 bases from V and 6 bases from J; junction bases left unmatched: 11. Per germline, CDR1 KGHSH and CDR2 LQKENI. This CDR3 has 15 amino acids.

This clone was counted a single time. Its ends do not fully match the called genes, so a read error is possible. The sample has other DNA sequences that encode this CDR3 too. The chain combines TRBV5-5 with TRBJ1-3, with TRBD1 matching over 10 bases. Germline V lookup: CDR1 SGHKS, CDR2 YYEKEE (reference sequence). This CDR3 contains 16 residues. For the CDR3, the DNA is TGTGCCAGCAGCTGGGGGACAGGGGCAAGGGGAAATACCATATATTTT. Protein sequence: CASSWGTGARGNTIYF.

This clone turned up a few times. The rearrangement joins TRBV6-5 to TRBJ1-1; D perhaps matches TRBD1 (5 bases). In germline, CDR1 is MNHEY, CDR2 SVGAGI. The CDR3 runs 15 residues. V was trimmed by 0 bases and J by 1 base, leaving 9 bases between them. The CDR3 DNA follows: TGTGCCAGCAGTTACTCTCCCGGACAGAACACTGAAGCTTTCTTT. Translating it yields CASSYSPGQNTEAFF.

The gene calls are TRBV29-1 and TRBJ1-1; a weak D match, TRBD1 (5 bases). The CDR3 is 15 residues long. Germline-derived CDR1 and CDR2 are SQVTM and ANQGSEA. With 4 bases removed from V and 6 bases from J, the gap between germline ends came to 21 bases. The CDR3 loop is CSVGDSGNLAPEAFF. The DNA for the CDR3 is TGCAGCGTTGGGGACTCCGGGAACCTCGCCCCTGAAGCTTTCTTT. Together with reference TRBV29-1 and TRBJ1-1, the CDR3 gives the full variable domain: SAVISQKPSRDICQRGTSLTIQCQVDSQVTMMFWYRQQPGQSLTLIATANQGSEATYESGFVIDKFPISRPNLTFSTLTVSNMSPEDSSIYLCSVGDSGNLAPEAFFGQGTRLTVV.

This chain links TRBV9 with TRBJ2-3, with D uncertain. The length of the CDR3 is 16 residues. The germline CDR1 and CDR2 sequences are SGDLS and YYNGEE. Deletions cut 1 base from V and 0 bases from J, with 12 bases between. CDR3 loop: CASSVSRSLSTDTQYF. DNA of the CDR3: TGTGCCAGCAGCGTATCAAGGAGTCTAAGCACAGATACGCAGTATTTT.

The J gene is TRBJ2-6, the V gene TRBV6-1; D unclear. Trimming left V 3 bases short and J 0 bases short, with 6 bases between. The CDR3 totals 15 residues. Germline V gene lookup returns CDR1 MNHNS and CDR2 SASEGT. Written as DNA, the CDR3 is TGTGCCAGCAGTGAGAGGTACTCTGGGGCCAACGTCCTGACTTTC. This codes for CASSERYSGANVLTF.

The genes are TRBV28 and TRBJ2-7; 9 bases are a match to TRBD2. The ends lost 7 bases at V and 3 bases at J; junction bases unmatched: 13. Germline loops: CDR1 MDHEN, CDR2 SYDVKM. The CDR3 has 16 residues. The CDR3 here is CASTTSLAGALYEQYF. The DNA for the CDR3 is TGTGCCAGCACCACGAGTTTAGCGGGAGCCCTCTACGAGCAGTACTTC. The full variable domain, with the rest looked up from reference TRBV28 and TRBJ2-7, is DVKVTQSSRYLVKRTGEKVFLECVQDMDHENMFWYRQDPGLGLRLIYFSYDVKMKEKGDIPEGYSVSREKKERFSLILESASTNQTSMYLCASTTSLAGALYEQYFGPGTRLTVT.

This clone was found once. J is TRBJ2-7 and V is TRBV7-2, with a weak D call TRBD1 (6 bases). CDR3 length equals 15 residues. Germline CDR1 is SGHTA and CDR2 is FQGNSA. Trimming cost V 4 bases and J 7 bases, with 20 bases left between them. CDR3 sequence reads: CASSYTLQGTGEQYF. As DNA, the CDR3 is TGTGCCAGCAGCTACACCTTACAGGGAACAGGGGAGCAGTACTTC.

As regards this clone: Sequence at one end of the junction differs from germline and may be a read error. The V call is TRBV28, the J call TRBJ2-7; the D is unclear. This CDR3 is 11 amino acids long. CDR1 MDHEN and CDR2 SYDVKM come from the germline V gene. The CDR3 protein is CASSLFPVLIF. In DNA form, the CDR3 reads TGTGCCAGCAGTTTATTTCCAGTTTTGATTTTC.

This chain joins TRBV28 and TRBJ1-2; no definite D call. The germline V and J ends were trimmed by 1 base and 3 bases, with 12 bases remaining between them. The CDR3 length is 15 residues. The germline gives CDR1 MDHEN, CDR2 SYDVKM. The CDR3 DNA follows: TGTGCCAGCAGTTTATATCAGGCCGTTGACTATGGCTACACCTTC. Residues: CASSLYQAVDYGYTF.

The CDR3: CASSWGSDHQYEQYF. CDR3 coding DNA: TGCGCCAGCAGCTGGGGCTCAGACCACCAATACGAGCAGTACTTC. The chain joins TRBV5-1 to TRBJ2-7, with D possibly matching TRBD1 (5 bases). V lost 3 bases and J 4 bases, leaving 17 bases between the germline ends. CDR3 length equals 15 residues. Germline CDR1 SGHRS, CDR2 YFSETQ.

The chain employs TRBV7-2 and TRBJ2-5; D is unresolved. The germline V gene encodes CDR1 SGHTA and CDR2 FQGNSA. V was trimmed by 3 bases and J by 5 bases, leaving 7 bases between them. This CDR3 spans 12 amino acids. In DNA, the CDR3 is TGTGCCAGCAGCTTCAGCAGGGAGACCCAGTACTTC. This translates into CASSFSRETQYF.

The chain carries TRBV19 and TRBJ1-1, with TRBD1 as a possible D gene (5 bases). Trimming shortened V by 3 bases and J by 2 bases, and 7 bases separated the two germline ends. Germline lookup yields CDR1 LNHDA and CDR2 SQIVND (reference sequence). There are 13 residues in the CDR3. The CDR3 is CASSIQGNTEAFF. The CDR3 nucleotides are TGTGCCAGTAGTATCCAGGGTAACACTGAAGCTTTCTTT.